The clone carrying this TCR beta chain was counted a few times. One end of the junction varies from germline; a read error may be responsible. The CDR3 has 15 residues. The germline V gene encodes CDR1 MDHEN and CDR2 SYDVKM. The sample comes from a study of T-cell reconstitution after alpha-beta-depleted transplantation in children. Library preparation (for TCRbeta) was performed with unique molecular identifiers. TCRdb called the PCR reads again in MiXCR, with one record for every CDR3 protein. The data hold about 610,000 distinct CDR3 sequences, with about 11% observed a single time. The sequence derives from a human donor who donated a stem cell graft to a child with acute myeloid leukemia. The sequencing used PBMCs from the stem cell graft donor, collected from the stem cell graft. The genes are TRBV28 and TRBJ2-5, with D possibly TRBD2 on 5 matching bases. Here the CDR3 reads CASSPIRRSQGTQYF. In DNA form, the CDR3 reads TGTGCCAGCAGTCCCATCCGGAGGTCCCAAGGGACCCAGTACTTC. Combining the CDR3 with reference TRBV28 and TRBJ2-5 gives the whole variable domain DVKVTQSSRYLVKRTGEKVFLECVQDMDHENMFWYRQDPGLGLRLIYFSYDVKMKEKGDIPEGYSVSREKKERFSLILESASTNQTSMYLCASSPIRRSQGTQYFGPGTRLLVL.